This TCR beta chain was captured by sequencing in a study of Ad26.COV2.S vaccination and SARS-CoV-2 variants. Notes on the study in general: Vaccine recipients and placebo recipients showed similar non-spike TCR breadth. Placebo recipients had lower spike-specific TCR breadth than vaccine recipients. Reports say spike-specific CD8+ and CD4+ T cell responses covered substantial breadth after vaccination.

CDR1 and CDR2 (germline): SEHNR, FQNEAQ (reference sequence). CDR3 length equals 15 residues. Trimming cost V 1 base and J 4 bases; bases outside gene matches: 3. The data were produced by immunoSEQ multiplex PCR, yet TCRdb's version contains in-frame clones alone and is incomplete. The data contain about 140,000 clones, roughly 85% of them singletons. Points on this clone: What it binds is not known.

The material sequenced was peripheral blood, taken after recovery from COVID-19. This TCR was sampled from a human donor who had recovered from COVID-19. The J gene is TRBJ2-3, the V gene TRBV7-9, with TRBD2 identical over 9 bases. CDR3 loop: CASSLVRGGADTQYF. DNA for the CDR3: TGTGCCAGCAGCTTAGTGCGGGGGGGGGCAGATACGCAGTATTTT. The full variable domain, its missing parts supplied by reference TRBV7-9 and TRBJ2-3, is DTGVSQNPRHKITKRGQNVTFRCDPISEHNRLYWYRQTLGQGPEFLTYFQNEAQLEKSRLLSDRFSAERPKGSFSTLEIQRTEQGDSAMYLCASSLVRGGADTQYFGPGTRLTVL.